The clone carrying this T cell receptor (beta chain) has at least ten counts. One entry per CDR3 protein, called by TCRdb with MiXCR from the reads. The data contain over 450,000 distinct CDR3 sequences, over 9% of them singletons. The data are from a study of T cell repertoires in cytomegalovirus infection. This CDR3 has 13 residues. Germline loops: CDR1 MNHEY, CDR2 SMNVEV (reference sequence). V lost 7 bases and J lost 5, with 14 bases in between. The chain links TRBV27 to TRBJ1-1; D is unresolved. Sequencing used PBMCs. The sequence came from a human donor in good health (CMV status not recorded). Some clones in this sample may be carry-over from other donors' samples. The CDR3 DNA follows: TGTGCCAGCAAGAGGGATCCCAATACTGAAGCTTTCTTT. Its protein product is CASKRDPNTEAFF.